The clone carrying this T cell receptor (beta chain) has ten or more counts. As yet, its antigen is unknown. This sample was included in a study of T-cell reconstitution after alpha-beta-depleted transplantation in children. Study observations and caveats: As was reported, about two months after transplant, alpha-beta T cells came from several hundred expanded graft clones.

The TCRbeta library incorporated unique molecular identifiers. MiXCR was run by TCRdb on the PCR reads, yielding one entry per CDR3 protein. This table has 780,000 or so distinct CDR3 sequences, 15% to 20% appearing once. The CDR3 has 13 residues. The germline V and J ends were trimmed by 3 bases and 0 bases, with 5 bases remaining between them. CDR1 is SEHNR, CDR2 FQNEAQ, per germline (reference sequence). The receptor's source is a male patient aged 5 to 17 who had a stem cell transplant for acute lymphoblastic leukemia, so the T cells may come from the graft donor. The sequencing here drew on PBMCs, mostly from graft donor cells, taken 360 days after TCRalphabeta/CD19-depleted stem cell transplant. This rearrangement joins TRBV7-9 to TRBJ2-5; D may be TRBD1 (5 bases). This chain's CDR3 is CASSLTDQETQYF. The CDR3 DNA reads TGTGCCAGCAGCTTGACAGACCAAGAGACCCAGTACTTC.